This T cell receptor beta chain is from a study of T cell repertoires in aging, cancer and after chemotherapy. Study background: Patients with chronic lymphocytic leukemia were sampled before and after fludarabine- or bendamustine-based chemotherapy. Approximately 8 million TCR reads were in the whole dataset.

Peripheral blood genomic DNA, not sorted cells or RNA, was the template. This clonotype appeared a few times. Rearranged V-D-J TRB sequences were amplified with a mixed TRB-A/B primer pool. TCRdb reanalysed the multiplex PCR reads using MiXCR and keeps one entry per CDR3 protein. The data contain about 4,200 distinct CDR3 sequences, roughly 29% of them singletons. Trimming took 3 bases from V and 7 from J; bases not matched to a gene: 6. In germline, CDR1 is DFQATT, CDR2 SNEGSKA (reference sequence). This CDR3 region has 14 residues. The rearrangement uses TRBV20-1 and TRBJ2-1, with TRBD2 matching over 10 bases. The clonotype comes from a human donor with a blood cancer. Sequencing was carried out using blood. The CDR3 bases are TGCAGTGCTAGGAGGGGACTAGCGAAAAATGAGCAGTTCTTC. Amino acids: CSARRGLAKNEQFF.